This T cell receptor (beta chain) came from a study of naive and memory T cell subsets. The library had UMIs added by 3' ligation of an oligonucleotide to TCR cDNA. V lost 8 bases and J lost 1, with 8 bases in between. This CDR3 spans 12 amino acids. CDR1 is MDHEN, CDR2 SYDVKM, per germline. A few counts support this clonotype. Ligated cDNA underwent four rounds of PCR with nested alpha and beta constant region primers and SP2. TCRdb used MiXCR to reprocess the 5' RACE reads, holding one entry per CDR3 protein. This sample yields some 60,000 distinct CDR3 sequences, of which approximately 8.5% are seen a single time; roughly 21% belongs to the top ten.

The source of this sequence is a female donor in good health. The chain is built from TRBV28 and TRBJ1-1; D possibly corresponds to TRBD1 (6 bases). CDR3 sequence (DNA): TGTGCCAGCCGGGACACGAACACTGAAGCTTTCTTT. This encodes CASRDTNTEAFF.